Listed below are T cell receptor beta chains from one sample, sequenced in a study of cytomegalovirus exposure and HLA in healthy donors. The repertoire was sequenced with immunoSEQ multiplex PCR; TCRdb's copy has only in-frame clones and lacks some. The profile covers around 100,000 clones, with around 80% appearing a single time and around 14% taken by the ten largest. Sequencing was done on a sample of PBMCs. Receptors originate from a male donor in good health and CMV-seropositive. The CDR3 runs from the conserved cysteine through the conserved F or W. The D gene is left open where the match is weak. For some rows the clone size is stated as once, few or many, or as a class when expanded; others skip it.

v_gene	d_gene	abundance	j_gene	CDR3nt	CDR3aa
TRBV7-3	.	.	TRBJ2-5	TGTGCCAGCAGCACCCCGGGGTCCGAGACCCAGTACTTC	CASSTPGSETQYF
TRBV30	.	.	TRBJ1-2	TGTGCCTGGAGGACGGGGTATGGCTACACCTTC	CAWRTGYGYTF
TRBV2	TRBD1	.	TRBJ1-3	TGTGCCAGCAAAGACAGGGGCAGATGGGGCTCTGGAAACACCATATATTTT	CASKDRGRWGSGNTIYF
TRBV28	TRBD2	.	TRBJ2-3	TGTGCCAGCAGTACTCTAGCGGGGGGGCCAGATACGCAGTATTTT	CASSTLAGGPDTQYF
TRBV7-8	.	.	TRBJ1-2	TGTGCCAGCAGCTTAGTATCGGCTAACTATGGCTACACCTTC	CASSLVSANYGYTF
TRBV4-2	TRBD2	.	TRBJ2-3	TGTGCCAGCAGCCAAGAGCGGGGGGAAGGGGCAGATACGCAGTATTTT	CASSQERGEGADTQYF
TRBV11-3	TRBD2	.	TRBJ2-1	TGTGCCAGCAGCACTCGACTAGCGGGGGGTCCCAATGAGCAGTTCTTC	CASSTRLAGGPNEQFF
TRBV13	.	.	TRBJ1-1	TGTGCCAGCAGCCCTAGCCAGATTAGGCACACTGAAGCTTTCTTT	CASSPSQIRHTEAFF
TRBV5-1	.	.	TRBJ1-3	TGCGCCAGCAGCTTTGAGGGATCTGGAAACACCATATATTTT	CASSFEGSGNTIYF
TRBV5-4	.	.	TRBJ1-2	TGTGCCAGCAGCTTGGGCAGGGGCTATGGCTACACCTTC	CASSLGRGYGYTF
TRBV19	.	.	TRBJ1-2	TGTGCCAGTAGTTTCACAGGGAGGGTGAGGTATGGCTACACCTTC	CASSFTGRVRYGYTF
TRBV7-8	.	.	TRBJ1-5	TGTGCCAGCAGCGCATCCGACACAACCAATCAGCCCCAGCATTTT	CASSASDTTNQPQHF
TRBV29-1	TRBD2	.	TRBJ2-3	TGCAGCGTTGAAGATCCCGGGGAGGGGACAGATACGCAGTATTTT	CSVEDPGEGTDTQYF
TRBV10-3	.	.	TRBJ1-1	TGTGCCATCAGTGACGGCAGGGTGAACACTGAAGCTTTCTTT	CAISDGRVNTEAFF
TRBV5-1	TRBD1	.	TRBJ1-5	TGCGCCAGCAGTGAACAGGGGGACCAGCCCCAGCATTTT	CASSEQGDQPQHF
TRBV29-1	TRBD2	.	TRBJ2-7	TGCAGCGTTGCCGGGACTAGCGGGTCCTACGAGCAGTACTTC	CSVAGTSGSYEQYF
TRBV29-1	TRBD2	few	TRBJ2-3	TGCAGCGCCGGTACGGCTAGCGGACGCACAGATACGCAGTATTTT	CSAGTASGRTDTQYF
TRBV6-5	TRBD2	.	TRBJ2-7	TGTGTCACACGGGGGGGGAACACCTACGAGCAGTACTTC	CVTRGGNTYEQYF
TRBV7-8	.	.	TRBJ1-1	TGTGCCAGCAGCTTAGATAGGAACACTGAAGCTTTCTTT	CASSLDRNTEAFF
TRBV5-5	TRBD1	.	TRBJ2-6	TGTGCCAGCAGCACCATAGGGACAGGGCTCTCTGGGGCCAACGTCCTGACTTTC	CASSTIGTGLSGANVLTF
TRBV4-2	.	.	TRBJ2-7	TGTGCCAGCAGCCAACGAGGGCTAGGTCCCGAGCAGTACTTC	CASSQRGLGPEQYF
TRBV19	TRBD1	.	TRBJ1-4	TGTGCCAGTAGTACCCGGGGACAGGGGACTAATGAAAAACTGTTTTTT	CASSTRGQGTNEKLFF
TRBV7-9	.	.	TRBJ2-2	TGTGCCAGCAGCTTTTTGGCCGGCGGCGGGGAGCTGTTTTTT	CASSFLAGGGELFF
TRBV5-1	TRBD1	.	TRBJ2-2	TGCGCCAGCAGCTTGGGGACAGGGGGCATCACCGGGGAGCTGTTTTTT	CASSLGTGGITGELFF
TRBV2	.	few	TRBJ1-1	TGTGCCAGCAGGGACAGTCTATTCACTGAAGCTTTCTTT	CASRDSLFTEAFF
TRBV5-3	.	.	TRBJ2-5	TGTGCCAGAAGCGGAGGGACAGATGAAGAGACCCAGTACTTC	CARSGGTDEETQYF
TRBV18	TRBD1	.	TRBJ2-2	TGTGCCAGCTCACCCGGACAGGGGCGGAACACCGGGGAGCTGTTTTTT	CASSPGQGRNTGELFF
TRBV7-9	.	.	TRBJ2-7	TGTGCCAGCAGCTCGGGAGACAGCTACGAGCAGTACTTC	CASSSGDSYEQYF
TRBV15	.	.	TRBJ2-7	TGTGCCACCAGCAGAGATCAGGGGCAGCAGTACTTC	CATSRDQGQQYF
TRBV2	TRBD2	.	TRBJ2-1	TGTGCCAGCAGCCCTACGACTAGCGGGGGGAATGAGCAGTTCTTC	CASSPTTSGGNEQFF
TRBV7-8	.	.	TRBJ2-5	TGTGCCAGCAGCTTAGGAGGGATTGGGAACTTC	CASSLGGIGNF
TRBV19	TRBD1	once	TRBJ1-3	TGTGCCAGTAGGCTGACAGGGAGCGGAAACACCATATATTTT	CASRLTGSGNTIYF
TRBV29-1	.	.	TRBJ2-7	TGCAGCGTTGAACGTTCCTACGAGCAGTACTTC	CSVERSYEQYF
TRBV6-6	TRBD2	.	TRBJ2-5	TGTGCCAGCAGCCGGACTAGCGGGGGGGCAGAAGAGACCCAGTACTTC	CASSRTSGGAEETQYF
TRBV7-2	.	.	TRBJ2-7	TGTGCCAGCAGCTTAGCGGCAAGGAGTACCTACGAGCAGTACTTC	CASSLAARSTYEQYF
TRBV30	.	.	TRBJ2-3	TGTGCCTGGACTTTGTTAGGACTTCCAGATACGCAGTATTTT	CAWTLLGLPDTQYF
TRBV10-3	TRBD1	.	TRBJ1-5	TGTGCCAGTAGGACAGGGAATCAGCCCCAGCATTTT	CASRTGNQPQHF
TRBV29-1	.	.	TRBJ1-3	TGCAGCGTTCAACTGAGGTTAAGCTCTGGAAACACCATATATTTT	CSVQLRLSSGNTIYF
TRBV7-2	TRBD2	once	TRBJ2-3	TGTGCCAGCAGCCCCAGTGGGACGGGGGGGCCGGAGAATACGCAGTATTTT	CASSPSGTGGPENTQYF
TRBV7-2	TRBD1	.	TRBJ2-7	TGTGCCAGCAGGCGGACAGGGCGGCGCGAGCAGTACTTC	CASRRTGRREQYF
TRBV30	.	.	TRBJ2-5	TGTGCCTGGAGTTTTCAGGGGTTGCAAGAGACCCAGTACTTC	CAWSFQGLQETQYF
TRBV4-3	.	.	TRBJ2-1	TGCGCCAGCAGCCAAGTGGGTAGAGGGAATGAGCAGTTCTTC	CASSQVGRGNEQFF
TRBV9	TRBD1	.	TRBJ1-2	TGTGCCAGCAGCGAGGGAACAGGGGGCAAAGGTAGCTATGGCTACACCTTC	CASSEGTGGKGSYGYTF
TRBV6-6	TRBD2	.	TRBJ2-1	TGTGCCAGCACCGAATCGGGGGGGCGTTACAATGAGCAGTTCTTC	CASTESGGRYNEQFF
TRBV19	TRBD2	.	TRBJ2-1	TGTGCCAGTAGGACCACGGGACTAGCAGGTGAGCAGTTCTTC	CASRTTGLAGEQFF